The 14 T cell receptor beta chains below come from one sample, sequenced in a study of blood T cells in healthy people across ages. It was with a sample-barcoded 5' primer and a J-beta primer mix that a second PCR of roughly 7 to 12 cycles was run. Each CDR3 protein is one row after TCRdb ran MiXCR on the 5' RACE reads. The data show 2 million or so distinct CDR3 sequences, roughly 52% seen once. The sample comprised blood. The origin of the receptors is a middle-aged woman in good health.

V and J are TRBV20-1 and TRBJ2-3; 9 bases agree with TRBD2. Trimming took 0 bases from V and 2 from J; bases not matched to a gene: 9. This CDR3 contains 17 residues. Germline V lookup: CDR1 DFQATT, CDR2 SNEGSKA (reference sequence). The chain's CDR3 is CSARDTLASGDTDTQYF. CDR3 nucleotides: TGCAGTGCTAGAGATACCTTGGCTAGCGGGGACACAGATACGCAGTATTTT.

The chain uses TRBV20-1 and TRBJ2-3, with 10 bases lining up with TRBD2. V lost 0 bases and J lost 4; bases outside the gene matches: 13. Germline V CDR1 and CDR2: DFQATT, SNEGSKA (reference sequence). The length of the CDR3 is 18 residues. Written as DNA, the CDR3 is TGCAGTGCTAGAGATTCGGGCCGTCAGCGGGGGGGAGCAGATACGCAGTATTTT. Amino acids: CSARDSGRQRGGADTQYF.

V gene TRBV25-1 combines with J gene TRBJ2-3; D not resolved. CDR1 and CDR2 (germline): MGHDK, SYGVNS. V was pared by 5 bases and J by 2 bases, with 14 bases between. This CDR3 has 15 residues. CDR3 bases: TGTGCCAGCAGTCGTGTGGGAAGAGTCACAGATACGCAGTATTTT. Protein product: CASSRVGRVTDTQYF. Based on the CDR3 plus reference TRBV25-1 and TRBJ2-3, the full variable domain is EADIYQTPRYLVIGTGKKITLECSQTMGHDKMYWYQQDPGMELHLIHYSYGVNSTEKGDLSSESTVSRIRTEHFPLTLESARPSHTSQYLCASSRVGRVTDTQYFGPGTRLTVL.

This clonotype was detected a few times. This sequence joins TRBV4-3 and TRBJ2-3; 8 bases line up with TRBD2. After removal of 0 bases from V and 7 bases from J, the junction contained 12 bases not matched to a gene. The CDR3 consists of 17 residues. The germline gives CDR1 LGHNA, CDR2 YSLEER. The CDR3 DNA sequence: TGCGCCAGCAGCCAAGAACGGACCATCCCGGGGGGGTATACGCAGTATTTT. This sequence encodes CASSQERTIPGGYTQYF.

V and J are TRBV9 and TRBJ2-3; TRBD2 might be the D (5 bases). Germline-derived CDR1 and CDR2 are SGDLS and YYNGEE. The CDR3 loop spans 15 amino acids. V lost 3 bases, J lost 0 bases, and 11 bases lay in between. The CDR3 sequence: CASSGSETSTDTQYF. CDR3 coding DNA: TGTGCCAGCAGCGGTAGCGAGACTAGCACAGATACGCAGTATTTT.

The chain has TRBV27 and TRBJ2-1; 13 nucleotides match TRBD2. Per the germline V gene, CDR1 is MNHEY and CDR2 is SMNVEV (reference sequence). V lost 6 bases to trimming and J lost 8 bases; unmatched junction nucleotides: 7. The CDR3 is 15 amino acids. The CDR3 is CASSELAGGIHEQFF. The CDR3 bases are TGTGCCAGCAGCGAACTAGCGGGGGGGATCCATGAGCAGTTCTTC.

This clonotype turned up a few times. CDR3 sequence reads: CASSYMRGSYEQYF. CDR3 DNA sequence: TGTGCCAGCAGTTACATGAGGGGCTCCTACGAGCAGTACTTC. This chain connects TRBV6-2 or TRBV6-3 to TRBJ2-7, with D possibly being TRBD1 or TRBD2 (5 bases each). This CDR3 is 14 amino acids long. The germline V gene encodes CDR1 MNHEY and CDR2 SVGEGT. The V end lost 2 bases, the J end lost 0 bases, and 8 bases lay between the germline ends.

The chain couples TRBV11-1 to TRBJ2-7, with a possible D match to TRBD1 (6 bases). Germline-derived CDR1 and CDR2 are SGHAT and FQDESV (reference sequence). The CDR3 sequence is 16 residues long. The germline V and J ends were trimmed by 1 base and 0 bases, with 13 bases remaining between them. CDR3 sequence reads: CASSLEGPGHSYEQYF. As DNA, the CDR3 is TGTGCCAGCAGCTTAGAGGGCCCGGGACACTCCTACGAGCAGTACTTC.

The chain recombines TRBV27 with TRBJ2-4; no clear D. The DNA end favors TRBJ2-7, so the J call may be wrong. The CDR3 has 16 residues. The germline CDR1 and CDR2 sequences are MNHEY and SMNVEV (reference sequence). The CDR3 region is CASSLKAGSLPSEQYF. CDR3 DNA sequence: TGTGCCAGCAGTTTAAAGGCCGGCTCCCTCCCCAGCGAGCAGTACTTC.

About this clonotype: The junction shows a germline mismatch at one end, possibly a read error. J is TRBJ2-7 and V is TRBV7-8, with TRBD1 matching over 9 bases. Germline CDR1 is SGHVS and CDR2 is FQNEAQ. The CDR3 extends over 16 amino acids. This chain's CDR3 is CASSFPDRGLSFEQYF. CDR3 in DNA: TGTGCCAGCAGCTTCCCGGACAGGGGCCTTTCCTTCGAGCAGTACTTC. The full variable domain, in which reference TRBV7-8 and TRBJ2-7 provide the parts outside the CDR3, is GAGVSQSPRYKVAKRGQDVALRCDPISGHVSLFWYQQALGQGPEFLTYFQNEAQLDKSGLPSDRFFAERPEGSVSTLKIQRTQQEDSAVYLCASSFPDRGLSFEQYFGPGTRLTVT.

This clonotype was counted only a few times. This chain uses TRBV6-1 with TRBJ2-7; D is perhaps TRBD1 (5 bases). The germline V gene has CDR1 MNHNS and CDR2 SASEGT. The CDR3 is made up of 14 amino acids. V gave up 2 bases and J gave up 0 bases, with 8 bases separating them. Here the CDR3 reads CASSEYRISYEQYF. CDR3 DNA: TGTGCCAGCAGTGAATACAGGATCTCCTACGAGCAGTACTTC.

The chain employs TRBV6-2 or TRBV6-3 and TRBJ2-1; 7 nucleotides agree with TRBD1. The CDR3 length is 14 residues. CDR1 and CDR2 from the germline V gene are MNHEY and SVGEGT. With 7 bases clipped from V and 2 bases from J, the junction kept 5 bases outside the gene matches. CDR3 residues: CASKWQGAYNEQFF. The CDR3 region has the DNA TGTGCCAGCAAGTGGCAGGGGGCCTACAATGAGCAGTTCTTC.

The V call is TRBV2, the J call TRBJ2-7; 7 bases fit TRBD2. CDR3 length: 14 amino acids. V lost 9 bases and J lost 4; bases outside the gene matches: 12. The germline CDR1 and CDR2 sequences are SNHLY and FYNNEI. CDR3 DNA: TGTGCCAGTATCAGAGGGGAGGGGCCATACGAGCAGTACTTC. This encodes CASIRGEGPYEQYF.

The chain combines TRBV27 with TRBJ2-7; D is unclear. The CDR3 extends over 16 amino acids. Germline-derived CDR1 and CDR2 are MNHEY and SMNVEV (reference sequence). V gave up 6 bases and J gave up 1 base, with 19 bases separating them. The CDR3 loop is CASSPSLGRLSYEQYF. The CDR3 DNA reads as TGTGCCAGCAGCCCCTCCTTGGGCAGGCTATCCTACGAGCAGTACTTC.